The 29 T cell receptor beta chains reported below all come from one sample, sequenced in a study of beta chain features in type 1 diabetes. What was sequenced were expressed TCRB transcripts, since all of the isolated RNA had been reverse transcribed. Measured with immunoSEQ multiplex PCR; TCRdb has only the in-frame clones, and not every one. The sample lists roughly 400,000 clones, approximately 13% seen once, with roughly 0.036% in the top ten. Sequenced sample: naive CD4+ T cells from blood. The source is a man aged 25-45 years in good health.

This clone was observed once. This chain links TRBV5-4 with TRBJ1-5, with 7 bases matching TRBD1. CDR1 SGHNT and CDR2 YYREEE come from the germline V gene (reference sequence). V lost 4 bases and J lost 4; bases outside the gene matches: 5. The CDR3 loop spans 14 amino acids. CDR3 nucleotide sequence: TGTGCCAGCAGCATACAGGGGAGGAATCAGCCCCAGCATTTT. It is translated as CASSIQGRNQPQHF.

This sequence joins TRBV5-1 and TRBJ2-4; no definite D call. This CDR3 spans 13 amino acids. In germline, CDR1 is SGHRS, CDR2 YFSETQ. The V end lost 0 bases, the J end lost 8 bases, and 9 bases lay between the germline ends. The CDR3 coding sequence is TGCGCCAGCAGCTTGGGCCCTTGGGACATTCAGTACTTC. Its translation: CASSLGPWDIQYF.

This clone has at least ten counts. The rearrangement links TRBV30 to TRBJ2-3, with 11 bases matching TRBD2. This CDR3 contains 15 residues. Germline CDR1 is GTSNPN and CDR2 is SVGIG (reference sequence). The trim removed 0 bases at V and 5 bases at J, leaving 4 bases unmatched. The chain's CDR3 is CAWSVLAGVRDTQYF. The CDR3, as DNA: TGTGCCTGGAGTGTACTAGCGGGAGTTCGAGATACGCAGTATTTT.

This clone was detected only a few times. The gene calls are TRBV4-3 and TRBJ2-5, with 14 bases matching TRBD2. Germline V CDR1 and CDR2: LGHNA, YSLEER. CDR3 length: 16 amino acids. Trimming removed 1 base from V and 4 bases from J; junction bases left unmatched: 2. The CDR3 bases are TGCGCCAGCAGCCAAGGCGGACTAGCGGGAGGAGAGACCCAGTACTTC. Protein: CASSQGGLAGGETQYF.

V and J are TRBV7-3 and TRBJ2-7; TRBD1 might be the D (5 bases). Germline-derived CDR1 and CDR2 are SGHTA and FQGTGA. The V end was cut by 0 bases, the J end by 7 bases, with 16 bases between. The CDR3 consists of 15 residues. CDR3 nucleotides: TGTGCCAGCAGCTTAACGGGGCAAGGGCTACGTGAGCAGTACGTC. This sequence encodes CASSLTGQGLREQYV.

This chain uses TRBV7-2 with TRBJ2-7; weak D call: TRBD2 (6 bases). Germline V gene lookup returns CDR1 SGHTA and CDR2 FQGNSA. V was trimmed by 6 bases and J by 4 bases, leaving 13 bases between them. The CDR3 runs 13 residues. CDR3 loop: CASSPGGLYEQYV. The CDR3 bases are TGTGCCAGCAGTCCCGGGGGACTTTACGAGCAGTACGTC.

The rearrangement joins TRBV18 to TRBJ2-3; 14 bases are shared with TRBD2. V lost 3 bases and J lost 5; bases outside the gene matches: 10. The CDR3 has 18 amino acids. Looked up from germline, CDR1 is KGHSH and CDR2 is LQKENI. CDR3 in amino acids: CASSPYPGLAGAEDTQYF. CDR3 in DNA: TGTGCCAGCTCACCCTATCCGGGACTAGCGGGAGCCGAAGATACGCAGTATTTT.

The chain is built from TRBV7-9 and TRBJ2-4; 11 nucleotides align to TRBD1. With V trimmed by 6 bases and J by 4 bases, 2 bases remained unmatched. Germline-derived CDR1 and CDR2 are SEHNR and FQNEAQ (reference sequence). This CDR3 comprises 14 residues. The CDR3 nucleotides read TGTGCCAGCAGTTGGGACAGGGGGAAAAACATTCAGTACTTC. This encodes CASSWDRGKNIQYF.

This chain joins TRBV14 and TRBJ2-3; D possibly corresponds to TRBD2 (5 bases). CDR3 length: 16 residues. Between the trimmed V and J ends, which lost 2 bases and 3 bases, there was a span of 15 bases. The V gene's germline CDR1 is SGHDN and CDR2 FVKESK. CDR3 region: CASSQFLSAGTDTQYF. DNA of the CDR3: TGTGCCAGCAGCCAATTCCTCTCGGCGGGTACAGATACGCAGTATTTT.

This clone has just a few counts. This chain links TRBV6-1 with TRBJ1-6; D gene unclear. The CDR3 has 14 amino acids. Germline V CDR1 and CDR2: MNHNS, SASEGT. V lost 0 bases, J lost 9 bases, and 9 bases lay in between. CDR3 residues: CASSEALKGSPLHF. CDR3 DNA: TGTGCCAGCAGTGAAGCATTGAAGGGTTCACCCCTCCACTTT.

This rearrangement joins TRBV5-4 to TRBJ2-3; D unresolved. The V gene lost 5 bases and the J gene lost 0 bases, with 13 bases spanning the gap. The CDR3 spans 15 residues. CDR1 and CDR2 from the germline V gene are SGHNT and YYREEE (reference sequence). DNA of the CDR3: TGTGCCAGCAGACCGGACGCCCGAAGCACAGATACGCAGTATTTT. Protein product: CASRPDARSTDTQYF.

The genes are TRBV28 and TRBJ2-7; TRBD1 is a possible D gene (5 bases). The CDR3 length is 12 residues. CDR1 is MDHEN and CDR2 is SYDVKM in the germline V gene. Trimming shortened V by 5 bases and J by 2 bases, and 7 bases separated the two germline ends. Here the CDR3 reads CASSRGTYEQYF. The CDR3, as DNA: TGTGCCAGCAGTAGGGGAACCTACGAGCAGTACTTC. Filled out from reference TRBV28 and TRBJ2-7, the complete variable domain reads DVKVTQSSRYLVKRTGEKVFLECVQDMDHENMFWYRQDPGLGLRLIYFSYDVKMKEKGDIPEGYSVSREKKERFSLILESASTNQTSMYLCASSRGTYEQYFGPGTRLTVT.

This clone was observed a handful of times. The rearrangement joins TRBV6-4 to TRBJ2-6, with D unresolved. Trimming left V 9 bases short and J 2 bases short, with 5 bases between. Germline V gene lookup returns CDR1 MRHNA and CDR2 SNTAGT. This CDR3 spans 12 amino acids. The CDR3 is CASSPGANVLTF. The CDR3 nucleotides are TGTGCCAGTAGCCCTGGGGCCAACGTCCTGACTTTC.

This clone was seen only a few times. The rearrangement joins TRBV30 to TRBJ1-4; D is uncertain. The CDR3 spans 12 residues. Germline CDR1 and CDR2: GTSNPN and SVGIG (reference sequence). Trimming left V 0 bases short and J 6 bases short, with 5 bases between. In DNA form, the CDR3 reads TGTGCCTGGAGTGTATCGTATGAAAAACTGTTTTTT. This codes for CAWSVSYEKLFF.

This clone appeared a few times. The rearrangement joins TRBV19 to TRBJ2-7; D perhaps matches TRBD1 (5 bases). V shed 5 bases and J shed 2 bases, with 7 bases lying between them. The CDR3 totals 12 residues. Germline V gives CDR1 LNHDA, CDR2 SQIVND (reference sequence). CDR3 residues: CASSGRAYEQYV. The DNA of the CDR3 is TGTGCCAGTAGTGGCAGGGCCTACGAGCAGTACGTC.

The chain uses TRBV5-4 and TRBJ2-7, with D perhaps being TRBD1 or TRBD2 (5 bases each). V gave up 0 bases and J gave up 6 bases, with 13 bases separating them. Germline CDR1 reads SGHNT; CDR2 reads YYREEE (reference sequence). The CDR3 consists of 14 residues. The CDR3 here is CASSLAGGWGEQYF. CDR3 bases: TGTGCCAGCAGCTTGGCTGGGGGTTGGGGCGAGCAGTACTTC.

In this sample, this clone turned up a few times. The chain combines TRBV29-1 with TRBJ1-1, with D unresolved. Trimming took off 6 bases at V and 8 bases at J, with 16 bases between the two ends. Germline lookup yields CDR1 SQVTM and CDR2 ANQGSEA. The length of the CDR3 is 12 residues. CDR3 residues: CSVVDLGREAFF. DNA for the CDR3: TGCAGCGTCGTAGACCTGGGGAGAGAAGCTTTCTTT.

In its sample, this clone was seen a few times. Other DNA sequences within the sample encode an identical CDR3. The chain carries TRBV4-3 and TRBJ2-2; D call uncertain. The V gene's germline CDR1 is LGHNA and CDR2 YSLEER. CDR3 length: 14 residues. V shed 0 bases and J shed 2 bases, with 4 bases lying between them. The CDR3 loop reads CASSQDPNTGELFF. Here the CDR3 DNA reads TGCGCCAGCAGCCAAGATCCCAACACCGGGGAGCTGTTTTTT.

V is TRBV30 and J is TRBJ1-2; 9 bases line up with TRBD1. V shed 8 bases, J shed 6 bases, and the junction held 10 bases outside the gene matches. Germline-derived CDR1 and CDR2 are GTSNPN and SVGIG (reference sequence). This CDR3 is 13 amino acids long. The CDR3 DNA sequence: TGTGCCCGGGGGACAGGGCTTGTGAATGGCTACACCTTC. Protein product: CARGTGLVNGYTF.

J is TRBJ2-4 and V is TRBV4-1; D might be TRBD2 (6 bases). This CDR3 region has 18 residues. V lost 0 bases, J lost 1 base, and 16 bases lay in between. Germline CDR1 reads MGHRA; CDR2 reads YSYEKL. DNA of the CDR3: TGCGCCAGCAGCCAAGAAGGGTGGAGGGTGACGGCCAAAAACATTCAGTACTTC. Translation gives CASSQEGWRVTAKNIQYF.

This clone has only a few counts. The J gene is TRBJ1-4, the V gene TRBV18, with 8 bases lining up with TRBD1. V trimming: 5 bases; J trimming: 8 bases; junction bases outside the gene matches: 4. CDR1 is KGHSH, CDR2 LQKENI, per germline. This CDR3 region has 13 residues. CDR3 sequence (DNA): TGTGCCAGCTCAGAGGACAGGGAAGAAAAACTGTTTTTT. Protein product: CASSEDREEKLFF.

This clone was seen a few times. The gene calls are TRBV6-1 and TRBJ2-5; D is unclear. The CDR3 runs 16 residues. Per the germline V gene, CDR1 is MNHNS and CDR2 is SASEGT. Trimming took 1 base from V and 1 from J, leaving 13 bases between them. DNA of the CDR3: TGTGCCAGCAGTGAAGATGATTCAGTGTTCCAAGAGACCCAGTACTTC. Its protein is CASSEDDSVFQETQYF.

V usage is TRBV7-9 and J usage is TRBJ1-3, with D tentatively TRBD1 (6 bases). This CDR3 contains 14 residues. The germline gives CDR1 SEHNR, CDR2 FQNEAQ (reference sequence). V lost 6 bases and J lost 7, with 16 bases in between. This CDR3 reads CASSPNRDFNTIYF. As DNA, the CDR3 is TGTGCCAGCAGTCCAAACAGGGACTTCAACACCATATATTTT.

The chain couples TRBV30 to TRBJ1-2, with 9 bases aligning to TRBD1. V lost 5 bases and J lost 7; bases outside the gene matches: 8. Looked up from germline, CDR1 is GTSNPN and CDR2 is SVGIG (reference sequence). This CDR3 has 13 amino acids. For the CDR3, the DNA is TGTGCCTGGGAGGACAGGGGAGCGGGTGGCTACACCTTC. Residues: CAWEDRGAGGYTF.

The V gene is TRBV27, the J gene TRBJ2-3; 15 nucleotides agree with TRBD2. V lost 6 bases to trimming and J lost 7 bases; unmatched junction nucleotides: 2. The CDR3 is 14 amino acids. The germline gives CDR1 MNHEY, CDR2 SMNVEV (reference sequence). The chain's CDR3 is CASRGLAGGNTQYF. In nucleotides, the CDR3 is TGTGCCAGCAGGGGACTAGCGGGAGGCAATACGCAGTATTTT.

The chain carries TRBV15 and TRBJ1-1, with TRBD1 matching over 7 bases. The CDR3 runs 13 residues. V shed 8 bases, J shed 1 base, and the junction held 4 bases outside the gene matches. Germline CDR1 is LNHNV and CDR2 is YYDKDF (reference sequence). This CDR3 reads CATSWDRNTEAFF. Here the CDR3 DNA reads TGTGCCACCTCCTGGGACAGGAACACTGAAGCTTTCTTT.

The chain combines TRBV7-2 with TRBJ2-7, with 9 bases lining up with TRBD2. Germline V lookup: CDR1 SGHTA, CDR2 FQGNSA. After removal of 5 bases from V and 3 bases from J, the junction contained 8 bases not matched to a gene. The CDR3 spans 15 residues. CDR3 residues: CASSEGLARLYEQYF. In nucleotides, the CDR3 is TGTGCCAGCAGCGAAGGACTAGCGAGACTCTACGAGCAGTACTTC.

The J gene is TRBJ1-5, the V gene TRBV7-9; D may be TRBD1 (5 bases). Germline values: CDR1 SEHNR, CDR2 FQNEAQ (reference sequence). The CDR3 is made up of 14 amino acids. The V end lost 3 bases, the J end lost 4 bases, and 10 bases lay between the germline ends. The CDR3 loop reads CASSFSGYNQPQHF. The CDR3 region has the DNA TGTGCCAGCAGCTTCTCAGGGTATAATCAGCCCCAGCATTTT.

The CDR3 coding sequence is TGTGCCAGCAGCCAAGATCTGTGGAGCACTGAAGCTTTCTTT. Translated: CASSQDLWSTEAFF. The V and J genes are TRBV14 and TRBJ1-1, with D unresolved. Germline V gene sequence: CDR1 SGHDN, CDR2 FVKESK. Trimming removed 0 bases from V and 4 bases from J, with 9 bases in between. The CDR3 covers 14 residues.